One and the same sample provided the 15 T cell receptor beta chains below, sequenced in a study of CD8 T cells in ankylosing spondylitis. Overall study findings and caveats: In ankylosing spondylitis blood, a motif of seven or eight highly homologous TCR beta variants appeared characteristic.

No cognate antigen is known for these TCRs. MiXCR, run by TCRdb on the 5' RACE reads, gives a single entry per CDR3 protein. The repertoire consists of over 700,000 distinct CDR3 sequences, with 15% to 20% occurring once and the leading ten covering roughly a fifth. The sample was blood, either unsorted or a sorted T cell fraction (not recorded which). Receptors originate from a male donor with ankylosing spondylitis.

The chain links TRBV5-1 to TRBJ1-3; no reliable D call. Looked up from germline, CDR1 is SGHRS and CDR2 is YFSETQ. The CDR3 has 15 residues. Trimming removed 4 bases from V and 0 bases from J, with 11 bases in between. CDR3 loop: CASSIDANSGNTIYF. The DNA for the CDR3 is TGCGCCAGCAGCATCGACGCGAACTCTGGAAACACCATATATTTT.

The chain uses TRBV5-1 and TRBJ2-1; D is uncertain. Germline V gene sequence: CDR1 SGHRS, CDR2 YFSETQ. Trimming stripped 1 base from V and 8 bases from J, with 10 bases between. CDR3 length equals 13 residues. The CDR3 bases are TGCGCCAGCAGCTTGAGGCACATTGATGAGCAGTTCTTC. Its translation is CASSLRHIDEQFF.

For this clonotype: A read error may account for a junction end that differs from germline. V is TRBV25-1 and J is TRBJ1-6; D not resolved. The CDR3 spans 13 residues. Germline loops: CDR1 MGHDK, CDR2 SYGVNS. CDR3 sequence: CASGRAFNSPLHF. The CDR3 DNA reads as TGTGCCAGCGGACGGGCATTCAATTCACCCCTTCACTTT.

This clonotype showed up just a few times. The CDR3 nucleotides are TGTGCCAGCACCAATTGGAAACGGGAGACCCAGTACTTC. Translating gives CASTNWKRETQYF. This chain connects TRBV12-3 or TRBV12-4 to TRBJ2-5; no firm D call. The CDR3 spans 13 residues. V was pared by 7 bases and J by 5 bases, with 14 bases between.

This clonotype turned up a few times. The rearrangement links TRBV11-2 to TRBJ2-2; 14 bases are shared with TRBD2. CDR1 and CDR2 from the germline V gene are SGHAT and FQNNGV. J gave up 2 bases and V 1 base, and 3 bases lay outside the gene matches. The CDR3 is 18 residues long. DNA of the CDR3: TGTGCCAGCAGCTTAGTGGGGACTAGCGGGAGAAACACCGGGGAGCTGTTTTTT. This sequence encodes CASSLVGTSGRNTGELFF.

The chain employs TRBV5-1 and TRBJ1-2, with D tentatively TRBD1 (5 bases). The CDR3 extends over 12 amino acids. The germline CDR1 and CDR2 sequences are SGHRS and YFSETQ. V dropped 6 bases and J dropped 6 bases, with 12 bases sitting between them. The CDR3 protein is CASKAGGDGYTF. The CDR3 nucleotides are TGCGCCAGCAAGGCGGGGGGTGATGGCTACACCTTC.

This clonotype came up a few times. This chain joins TRBV27 and TRBJ2-1; D is undetermined. Germline lookup yields CDR1 MNHEY and CDR2 SMNVEV (reference sequence). The V end was cut by 4 bases, the J end by 5 bases, with 6 bases between. The CDR3 is 12 residues long. The CDR3 nucleotides are TGTGCCAGCAGTTCCCCCGACAATGAGCAGTTCTTC. It yields the protein CASSSPDNEQFF.

This clonotype was seen a single time. The chain links TRBV3-1 to TRBJ2-3; 12 nucleotides align to TRBD2. V dropped 2 bases and J dropped 5; count of bases not matched to a gene: 11. This CDR3 has 18 residues. Germline loops: CDR1 LGHDT, CDR2 YNNKEL (reference sequence). For the CDR3, the DNA is TGTGCCAGCAGCCAACAGAGGCTAGCGGGGGGGCCAAGAGATACGCAGTATTTT. Encoded protein: CASSQQRLAGGPRDTQYF.

The rearrangement uses TRBV20-1 and TRBJ1-3; 9 bases align to TRBD1. V was clipped by 2 bases and J by 0 bases; unmatched bases: 5. CDR1 and CDR2 (germline): DFQATT, SNEGSKA (reference sequence). The CDR3 runs 16 residues. In nucleotides, the CDR3 is TGCAGTGCTAGATCAGGACAGGGGTTCTCTGGAAACACCATATATTTT. This translates into CSARSGQGFSGNTIYF.

This clonotype was seen more than once but under ten times. This chain uses TRBV29-1 with TRBJ2-7, with 7 bases that match TRBD1. The V and J ends lost 4 bases and 2 bases, in that order; junction bases with no gene match: 5. Germline V gene lookup returns CDR1 SQVTM and CDR2 ANQGSEA. CDR3 length: 13 residues. The chain's CDR3 is CSVADRAAYEQYF. CDR3 nucleotide sequence: TGCAGCGTTGCTGACAGGGCGGCCTACGAGCAGTACTTC.

The chain combines TRBV29-1 with TRBJ2-1, with 16 bases that match TRBD2. The CDR3 is 16 amino acids. Germline CDR1 SQVTM, CDR2 ANQGSEA. The junction had 7 bases not matched to a gene; V was cut back by 7 bases and J by 4 bases. The CDR3 nucleotides read TGCAGCGGTACGGGACTAGCGGGGGGGAATTACAATGAGCAGTTCTTC. Amino acids: CSGTGLAGGNYNEQFF.

The table lists this clonotype with many counts. The CDR3 DNA is TGTGCCAGCAGCCAAGCCTTGGAGGGCCACGAGCAGTACTTC. It specifies CASSQALEGHEQYF. This chain connects TRBV4-2 to TRBJ2-7, with D perhaps matching TRBD2 (6 bases). The CDR3 sequence is 14 residues long. Looked up from germline, CDR1 is LGHNA and CDR2 is YNFKEQ. The V end was cut by 1 base, the J end by 5 bases, with 12 bases between.

A few counts support this clonotype. The CDR3 loop reads CASSLEARGGLRGYNEQFF. In DNA form, the CDR3 reads TGTGCCAGCAGCTTGGAGGCTAGGGGTGGATTAAGGGGCTACAATGAGCAGTTCTTC. This chain joins TRBV5-4 and TRBJ2-1, with a possible D match to TRBD1 (5 bases). CDR3 size: 19 residues. With 0 bases removed from V and 3 bases from J, the gap between germline ends came to 22 bases. Germline V gene lookup returns CDR1 SGHNT and CDR2 YYREEE (reference sequence).

The chain joins TRBV3-1 to TRBJ1-1, with a possible D match to TRBD1 (5 bases). Germline V CDR1 and CDR2: LGHDT, YNNKEL (reference sequence). The CDR3 is 15 residues long. V was pared by 4 bases and J by 1 base, with 13 bases between. The CDR3 here is CASSRMGLENTEAFF. The CDR3 bases are TGTGCCAGCAGCCGCATGGGACTGGAGAACACTGAAGCTTTCTTT.

This clonotype turned up a few times. V is TRBV12-3 or TRBV12-4 and J is TRBJ2-3; D is perhaps TRBD2 (5 bases). The CDR3 extends over 16 amino acids. V lost 4 bases to trimming and J lost 0 bases, with 14 bases between them. CDR3 in DNA: TGTGCCAGCAGTTCCATCAGCGGCCCTAGCACAGATACGCAGTATTTT. This gives the protein CASSSISGPSTDTQYF.